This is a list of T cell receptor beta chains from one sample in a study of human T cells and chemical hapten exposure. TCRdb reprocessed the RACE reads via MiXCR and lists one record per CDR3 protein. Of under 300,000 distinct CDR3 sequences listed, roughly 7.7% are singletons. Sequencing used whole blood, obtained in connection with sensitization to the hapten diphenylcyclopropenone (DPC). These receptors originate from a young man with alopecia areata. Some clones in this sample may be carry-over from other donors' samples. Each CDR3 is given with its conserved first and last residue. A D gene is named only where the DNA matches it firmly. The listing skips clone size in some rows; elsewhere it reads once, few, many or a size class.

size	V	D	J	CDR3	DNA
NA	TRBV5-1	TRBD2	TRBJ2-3	CASSLELAVITDTQYF	TGCGCCAGCAGCTTGGAACTAGCGGTGATCACAGATACGCAGTATTTT
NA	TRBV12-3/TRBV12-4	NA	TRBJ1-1	CASRARGVNTEAFF	TGTGCCAGCCGGGCTCGGGGGGTGAACACTGAAGCTTTCTTT
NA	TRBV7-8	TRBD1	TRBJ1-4	CASSLRDSREKLFF	TGTGCCAGCAGCTTACGGGACAGCCGGGAAAAACTGTTTTTT
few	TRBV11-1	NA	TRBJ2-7	CASSPGSAIYEQYF	TGTGCCAGCAGCCCCGGGTCCGCCATCTACGAGCAGTACTTC
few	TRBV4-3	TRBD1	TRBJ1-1	CASSQDIHRYRDSEAFF	TGCGCCAGCAGCCAAGATATCCACAGATACCGGGACAGTGAAGCTTTCTTT
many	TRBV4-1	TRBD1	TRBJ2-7	CASSPPDRDHEQYF	TGCGCCAGCAGCCCTCCCGACAGGGACCACGAGCAGTACTTC
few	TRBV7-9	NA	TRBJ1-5	CASSSTNQPQHF	TGTGCCAGCAGCTCAACCAATCAGCCCCAGCATTTT
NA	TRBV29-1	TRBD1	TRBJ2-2	CSVLQGDTGELFF	TGCAGCGTTCTACAGGGGGACACCGGGGAGCTGTTTTTT
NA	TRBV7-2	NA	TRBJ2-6	CASSFPQGGPGANVLTF	TGTGCCAGCAGCTTCCCTCAGGGGGGCCCTGGGGCCAACGTCCTGACTTTC
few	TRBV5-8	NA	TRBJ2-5	CASSSLVGKYQETQYF	TGTGCCAGCAGCTCGCTTGTGGGGAAGTACCAAGAGACCCAGTACTTC
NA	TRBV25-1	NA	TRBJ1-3	CASSELSRDTSGNTIYF	TGTGCCAGCAGTGAATTGTCCCGGGATACCTCTGGAAACACCATATATTTT
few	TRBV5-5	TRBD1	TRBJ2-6	CASSPPGQGPSGANVLTF	TGTGCCAGCAGCCCTCCGGGACAGGGACCCTCTGGGGCCAACGTCCTGACTTTC
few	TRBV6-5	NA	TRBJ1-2	CASSFGHPLNGYTF	TGTGCCAGCTCATTTGGGCATCCCCTTAATGGCTACACCTTC
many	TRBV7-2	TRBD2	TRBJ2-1	CASLQAGGRDNEQFF	TGTGCCAGCCTCCAGGCGGGGGGCAGGGACAATGAGCAGTTCTTC
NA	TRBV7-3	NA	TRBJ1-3	CASSSRVKLSGNTIYF	TGTGCCAGCAGCTCCCGAGTCAAACTCTCTGGAAACACCATATATTTT
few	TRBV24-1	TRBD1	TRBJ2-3	CATSDAGQGTDTQYF	TGTGCCACCAGTGATGCCGGACAGGGAACAGATACGCAGTATTTT
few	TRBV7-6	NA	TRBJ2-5	CASSLSFSQETQYF	TGTGCCAGCAGCTTATCGTTCAGCCAAGAGACCCAGTACTTC
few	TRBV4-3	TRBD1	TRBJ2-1	CASSQVQGQGNEQFF	TGCGCCAGCAGCCAAGTTCAAGGACAGGGCAATGAGCAGTTCTTC
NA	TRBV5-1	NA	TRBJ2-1	CASSLMDAEYNEQFF	TGCGCCAGCAGCTTAATGGACGCCGAATACAATGAGCAGTTCTTC
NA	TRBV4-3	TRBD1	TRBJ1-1	CASSYRGWNTEAFF	TGCGCCAGCAGCTACAGGGGTTGGAACACTGAAGCTTTCTTT
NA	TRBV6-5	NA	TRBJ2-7	CASSSLTDISYEQYF	TGTGCCAGCAGTTCCCTGACAGATATCTCCTACGAGCAGTACTTC
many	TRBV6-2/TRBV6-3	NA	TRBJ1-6	CASSYYLAGGNSPLHF	TGTGCCAGCAGTTACTACCTGGCAGGAGGTAATTCACCCCTCCACTTT
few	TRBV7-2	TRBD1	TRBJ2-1	CASSLTGTVYNEQFF	TGTGCCAGCAGCCTTACCGGGACAGTATACAATGAGCAGTTCTTC
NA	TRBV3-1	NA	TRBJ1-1	CASSQVAGAEEAFF	TGTGCCAGCAGCCAAGTAGCAGGGGCGGAGGAAGCTTTCTTT
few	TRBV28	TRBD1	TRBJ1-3	CASSLDPLGTGGNTIYF	TGTGCCAGCAGTTTAGATCCGCTAGGGACAGGGGGAAACACCATATATTTT
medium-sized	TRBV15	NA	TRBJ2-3	CATSEGGGTDTQYF	TGTGCCACCAGCGAGGGGGGGGGCACAGATACGCAGTATTTT
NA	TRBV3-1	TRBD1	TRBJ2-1	CASSHWRDRDFDEQFF	TGTGCCAGCAGCCATTGGCGGGACAGGGATTTCGATGAGCAGTTCTTC
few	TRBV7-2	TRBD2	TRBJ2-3	CASSLVRLAGVGDTQYF	TGTGCCAGCAGCTTAGTCCGGCTAGCGGGGGTAGGGGATACGCAGTATTTT
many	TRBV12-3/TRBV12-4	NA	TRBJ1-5	CASTSARQQPQHF	TGTGCCAGCACCTCAGCCCGACAGCAGCCCCAGCATTTT